This T cell receptor (beta chain) was recovered during a study of blood T cell repertoires in COVID-19. Assay used: immunoSEQ multiplex PCR; TCRdb lists only in-frame clones, some missing. The sample consists of 200,000 to 250,000 clones, around four fifths of them appearing once. Germline CDR1 is SGHTA and CDR2 is FQGNSA. This CDR3 contains 15 residues. V was shortened by 4 bases and J by 2 bases, with 13 bases between the two germline ends. This TCR was sampled from a woman aged 55-69 years who had recovered from COVID-19. The source material was peripheral blood. The chain carries TRBV7-2 and TRBJ2-3; the D is unclear. The CDR3 DNA follows: TGTGCCAGCAGCTGGCGGAAATTATCCACAGATACGCAGTATTTT. This gives the protein CASSWRKLSTDTQYF.